Given below is one TCR beta chain in context. This record belongs to a study of molecular identifiers for immune sequencing clone quantification. The bulk TCR libraries were made with methods described before and with listed TCR primers. From the PCR reads, TCRdb called clonotypes with MiXCR, one entry per CDR3 protein. The sample has approximately 500,000 distinct CDR3 sequences; about a fifth are singletons. A CD8+CD4-CCR7+CD45RA+ phenotype served as the sorting definition for naive CD8 T cells. The germline V gene encodes CDR1 SEHNR and CDR2 FQNEAQ (reference sequence). V lost 4 bases to trimming and J lost 6 bases; unmatched junction nucleotides: 12. CDR3 length: 16 residues.

Material for sequencing was naive CD8+ T cells from blood, with Jurkat cell RNA spiked in. Subset specified: FACS-sorted CD8+CD4-CCR7+CD45RA+ naive T cells. This TCR derives from a human donor in good health. Some libraries in this study had Jurkat cell RNA spiked in. J is TRBJ2-4 and V is TRBV7-9; 7 bases fit TRBD1. CDR3 residues: CASSSSTGYRRNIQYF. In DNA form, the CDR3 reads TGTGCCAGCAGCTCTTCGACAGGGTATAGAAGAAACATTCAGTACTTC.